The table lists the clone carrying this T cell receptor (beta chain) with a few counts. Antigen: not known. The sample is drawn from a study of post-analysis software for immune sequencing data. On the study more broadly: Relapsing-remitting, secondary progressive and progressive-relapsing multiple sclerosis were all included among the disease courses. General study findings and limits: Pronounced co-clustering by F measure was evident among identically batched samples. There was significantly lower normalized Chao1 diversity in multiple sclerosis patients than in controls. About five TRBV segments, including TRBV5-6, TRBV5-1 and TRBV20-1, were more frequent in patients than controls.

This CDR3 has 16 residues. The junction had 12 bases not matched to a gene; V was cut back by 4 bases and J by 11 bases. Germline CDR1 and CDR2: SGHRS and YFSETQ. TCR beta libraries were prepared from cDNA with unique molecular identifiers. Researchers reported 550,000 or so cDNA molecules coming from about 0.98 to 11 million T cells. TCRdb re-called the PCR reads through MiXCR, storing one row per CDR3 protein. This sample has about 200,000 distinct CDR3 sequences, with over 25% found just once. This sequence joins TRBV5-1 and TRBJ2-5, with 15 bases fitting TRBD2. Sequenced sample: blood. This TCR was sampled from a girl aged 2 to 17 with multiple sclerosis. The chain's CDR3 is CASSSTGTSGRNEQYF. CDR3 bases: TGCGCCAGCAGCAGCACCGGGACTAGCGGGAGGAATGAGCAGTACTTC.